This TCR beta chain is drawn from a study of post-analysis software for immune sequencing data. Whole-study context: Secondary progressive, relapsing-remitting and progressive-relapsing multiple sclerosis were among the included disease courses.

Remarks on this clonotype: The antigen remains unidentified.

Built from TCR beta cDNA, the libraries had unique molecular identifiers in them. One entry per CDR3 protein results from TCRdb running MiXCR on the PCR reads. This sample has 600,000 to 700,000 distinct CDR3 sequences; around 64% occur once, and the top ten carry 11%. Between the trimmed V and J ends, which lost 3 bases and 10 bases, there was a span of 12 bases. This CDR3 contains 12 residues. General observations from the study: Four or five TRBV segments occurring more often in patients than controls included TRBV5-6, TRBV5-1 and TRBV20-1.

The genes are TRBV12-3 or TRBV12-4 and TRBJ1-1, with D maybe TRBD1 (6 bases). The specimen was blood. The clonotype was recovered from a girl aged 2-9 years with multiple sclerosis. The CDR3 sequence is CASSFGGGAAFF. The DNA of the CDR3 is TGTGCCAGCAGTTTTGGGGGGGGGGCAGCTTTCTTT.